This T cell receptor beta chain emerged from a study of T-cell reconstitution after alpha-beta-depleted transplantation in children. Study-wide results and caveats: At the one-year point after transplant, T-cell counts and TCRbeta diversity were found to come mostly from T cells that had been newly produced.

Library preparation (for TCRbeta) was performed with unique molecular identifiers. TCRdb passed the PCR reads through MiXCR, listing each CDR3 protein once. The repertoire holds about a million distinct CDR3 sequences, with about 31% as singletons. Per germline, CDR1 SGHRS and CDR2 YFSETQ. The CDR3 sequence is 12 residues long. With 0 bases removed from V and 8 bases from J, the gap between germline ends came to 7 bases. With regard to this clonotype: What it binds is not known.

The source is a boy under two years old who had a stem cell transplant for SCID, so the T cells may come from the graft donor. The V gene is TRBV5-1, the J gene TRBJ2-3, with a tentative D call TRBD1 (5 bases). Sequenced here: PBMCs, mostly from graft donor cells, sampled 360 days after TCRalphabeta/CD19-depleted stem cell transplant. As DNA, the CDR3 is TGCGCCAGCAGCTTGGATGGGGCTACGCAGTATTTT. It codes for CASSLDGATQYF.